What follows are 30 T cell receptor beta chains derived from one specimen sequenced in a study of regulatory T cells in long-lasting Graves disease. iRepertoire HTBI primers and Arm-PCR of CDR3 regions built TCR beta libraries. MiXCR, applied by TCRdb to the multiplex PCR reads, yields one record per CDR3 protein. The table has about 470,000 distinct CDR3 sequences, around 20% seen once; the top ten hold over 7.5%. The time point is: persistent/refractory GD, antithyroid drugs over 5 years with positive TRAb. Generation of the TCR library employed RNA extracted from PBMCs. The specimen comprised peripheral blood mononuclear cells (PBMCs), sampled when the disease was refractory, from a patient treated with antithyroid drugs. Source of these receptors: a female donor with Graves disease.

This chain uses TRBV19 with TRBJ1-5, with no clear D. This CDR3 is 14 amino acids long. Trimming left V 8 bases short and J 4 bases short, with 15 bases between. CDR1 is LNHDA, CDR2 SQIVND, per germline (reference sequence). The CDR3 reads CASSREGRNQPQHF. CDR3 sequence (DNA): TGTGCCAGTTCACGAGAGGGCCGTAATCAGCCCCAGCATTTT.

This clonotype was seen a handful of times. The chain has TRBV3-1 and TRBJ1-6; no clear D gene. Trimming cost V 4 bases and J 6 bases, with 22 bases left between them. The length of the CDR3 is 18 residues. From germline, CDR1 is LGHDT and CDR2 YNNKEL (reference sequence). This CDR3 reads CASSLFPASAAPNSPLHF. The CDR3 coding sequence is TGTGCCAGCAGCCTGTTTCCGGCCAGCGCTGCCCCTAATTCACCCCTCCACTTT.

V usage is TRBV9 and J usage is TRBJ2-1; perhaps TRBD2 as D (6 bases). Deletions cut 0 bases from V and 3 bases from J, with 10 bases between. CDR1 and CDR2 (germline): SGDLS, YYNGEE. The CDR3 is 15 residues long. The CDR3 is CASSVGGGNYNEQFF. CDR3 coding DNA: TGTGCCAGCAGCGTAGGGGGAGGCAACTACAATGAGCAGTTCTTC.

The chain links TRBV7-9 to TRBJ1-2; 10 nucleotides align to TRBD1. The length of the CDR3 is 15 residues. Germline CDR1 SEHNR, CDR2 FQNEAQ (reference sequence). The J segment lost 6 bases and the V segment lost 6 bases, leaving 10 bases of the junction unmatched. CDR3 bases: TGTGCCAGCAGTTTGACGCGGACAGGGGGAGATGGCTACACCTTC. It is translated as CASSLTRTGGDGYTF. Full variable domain (missing parts from reference TRBV7-9 and TRBJ1-2): DTGVSQNPRHKITKRGQNVTFRCDPISEHNRLYWYRQTLGQGPEFLTYFQNEAQLEKSRLLSDRFSAERPKGSFSTLEIQRTEQGDSAMYLCASSLTRTGGDGYTFGSGTRLTVV.

In this sample, this clonotype turned up a few times. A much larger clone lies a single base off, so this may be a read error. The genes are TRBV19 and TRBJ1-1; 8 positions match TRBD1. This CDR3 is built from 13 residues. The germline gives CDR1 LNHDA, CDR2 SQIVND (reference sequence). The CDR3 DNA reads as TGTGCCGGTAGACAGGGGAAAAGCACTGAAGCTTTCTTT. Translation: CAGRQGKSTEAFF.

This clonotype was observed a handful of times. J is TRBJ2-7 and V is TRBV29-1; 7 bases are a match to TRBD1. Looked up from germline, CDR1 is SQVTM and CDR2 is ANQGSEA. This CDR3 is built from 15 residues. The J segment lost 4 bases and the V segment lost 6 bases, leaving 15 bases of the junction unmatched. For the CDR3, the DNA is TGCAGCGTCGTAGACAGGGTGGTGTATAGTTACGAGCAGTACTTC. This sequence encodes CSVVDRVVYSYEQYF.

This clonotype was recorded many times. This chain joins TRBV24-1 and TRBJ2-7; a weak D match, TRBD1 (5 bases). Germline CDR1 reads KGHDR; CDR2 reads SFDVKD. Trimming left V 4 bases short and J 0 bases short, with 15 bases between. This CDR3 comprises 16 residues. For the CDR3, the DNA is TGTGCCACCAGTGAACCTATCGACAGAAGCTCCTACGAGCAGTACTTC. Translation: CATSEPIDRSSYEQYF.

A few counts support this clonotype. This rearrangement joins TRBV7-8 to TRBJ1-2, with no clear D. The CDR3 has 14 residues. Trimming pared 6 bases from V and 2 bases from J, leaving 13 bases between. Looked up from germline, CDR1 is SGHVS and CDR2 is FQNEAQ. CDR3 sequence reads: CASSAGLSNYGYTF. Here the CDR3 DNA reads TGTGCCAGCAGTGCTGGACTCTCAAACTATGGCTACACCTTC.

This clonotype showed up many times. The chain carries TRBV12-3 or TRBV12-4 and TRBJ1-1; 9 bases line up with TRBD1. The CDR3 is 15 amino acids. The J segment lost 6 bases and the V segment lost 5 bases, leaving 10 bases of the junction unmatched. CDR3 protein: CASSRQGDKGAEAFF. In nucleotides, the CDR3 is TGTGCCAGCAGTCGACAGGGGGACAAAGGCGCTGAAGCTTTCTTT.

The sample holds a few counts of this clonotype. The chain joins TRBV7-9 to TRBJ2-7, with TRBD2 matching over 7 bases. V trimming: 3 bases; J trimming: 0 bases; junction bases outside the gene matches: 5. CDR1 is SEHNR, CDR2 FQNEAQ, per germline (reference sequence). The CDR3 totals 15 residues. CDR3 sequence: CASSFWGGFSYEQYF. CDR3 DNA sequence: TGTGCCAGCAGCTTTTGGGGGGGGTTCTCCTACGAGCAGTACTTC.

This clonotype was counted ten times or more. V gene TRBV11-1 combines with J gene TRBJ1-4, with no clear D. The ends were cut back, 4 bases at V and 6 bases at J, with 15 bases in the middle. This CDR3 contains 15 residues. From germline, CDR1 is SGHAT and CDR2 FQDESV (reference sequence). The DNA of the CDR3 is TGTGCCAGCAGCTCCCGGGGAAGCCCAGATGAAAAACTGTTTTTT. This sequence encodes CASSSRGSPDEKLFF.

There are many counts of this clonotype. The genes are TRBV29-1 and TRBJ2-7; D remains ambiguous. The germline gives CDR1 SQVTM, CDR2 ANQGSEA. CDR3 length: 13 amino acids. V lost 4 bases and J lost 3, with 13 bases in between. The CDR3 DNA sequence: TGCAGCGTTGGGTTGGGGTCCAGCTACGAGCAGTACTTC. It translates to CSVGLGSSYEQYF.

This clonotype was observed many times. The V call is TRBV28, the J call TRBJ1-4; 9 nucleotides line up with TRBD1. This CDR3 is built from 13 residues. Germline V lookup: CDR1 MDHEN, CDR2 SYDVKM. After removal of 10 bases from V and 10 bases from J, the junction contained 10 bases not matched to a gene. CDR3 amino acids: CAIQGQGRTKLFF. DNA of the CDR3: TGTGCCATCCAGGGACAGGGACGGACAAAACTGTTTTTT.

With regard to this clonotype: A read error may be the cause here, since a much bigger clone is one base away. This chain connects TRBV6-1 to TRBJ1-1, with D uncertain. Germline CDR1 and CDR2: MNHNS and SASEGT. The CDR3 contains 13 residues. CDR3 sequence: CASSEAVYEEVFF. The CDR3 DNA reads as TGTGCCAGCAGTGAAGCAGTGTACGAAGAAGTTTTCTTT.

This clonotype was observed many times. This sequence joins TRBV28 and TRBJ2-7, with 8 bases that match TRBD1. V was clipped by 3 bases and J by 6 bases; unmatched bases: 4. The V gene's germline CDR1 is MDHEN and CDR2 SYDVKM. This CDR3 region has 13 residues. CDR3 in DNA: TGTGCCAGCAGTTTCCAGACAGGGGTCGAGCAGTACTTC. Translated: CASSFQTGVEQYF.

V gene TRBV7-2 combines with J gene TRBJ1-5; D not resolved. Germline V gene lookup returns CDR1 SGHTA and CDR2 FQGNSA. The CDR3 length is 15 residues. Trimming shortened V by 8 bases and J by 6 bases, and 20 bases separated the two germline ends. CDR3 sequence reads: CASAPVGIASQPQHF. DNA of the CDR3: TGTGCCAGCGCCCCGGTGGGGATAGCAAGTCAGCCCCAGCATTTT.

This clonotype was seen only a few times. This chain links TRBV7-2 with TRBJ2-1, with D hard to call. The CDR3 spans 14 residues. Germline V gene data show CDR1 as SGHTA and CDR2 as FQGNSA. V was shortened by 3 bases and J by 8 bases, with 14 bases between the two germline ends. CDR3 nucleotide sequence: TGTGCCAGCAGCTTGCAGACTTCGGTGGATGAGCAGTTCTTC. Translating it yields CASSLQTSVDEQFF.

In its sample, this clonotype was seen many times. The chain joins TRBV7-2 to TRBJ2-7; 8 bases are a match to TRBD1. Unmatched junction bases numbered 7, after V lost 4 bases and J lost 2 bases. Germline assignment: CDR1 SGHTA and CDR2 FQGNSA. The CDR3 contains 15 residues. The CDR3 loop reads CASSSVKTGAYEQYF. CDR3 coding DNA: TGTGCCAGCAGCTCGGTGAAGACAGGGGCCTACGAGCAGTACTTC.

This clonotype was recorded a few times. V and J are TRBV29-1 and TRBJ2-5; no clear D gene. This CDR3 region has 14 residues. Germline lookup yields CDR1 SQVTM and CDR2 ANQGSEA. Trimming took 7 bases from V and 5 from J, leaving 20 bases between them. CDR3 bases: TGCAGCGGTACCCTCGGGCCTCAAAAGGAGACCCAGTACTTC. Residues: CSGTLGPQKETQYF.

With respect to this clonotype: This clone may be a read error of a much larger clone one base away. The gene calls are TRBV6-1 and TRBJ2-5, with D possibly matching TRBD1 (6 bases). V was shortened by 8 bases and J by 4 bases, with 11 bases between the two germline ends. CDR1 is MNHNS and CDR2 is SASEGT in the germline V gene. The CDR3 spans 12 residues. CDR3 amino acids: CASCTGRETQYF. The CDR3, as DNA: TGTGCCAGCTGTACAGGGAGAGAGACCCAGTACTTC.

V usage is TRBV3-1 and J usage is TRBJ1-6; 10 nucleotides agree with TRBD1. The CDR3 has 16 amino acids. Looked up from germline, CDR1 is LGHDT and CDR2 is YNNKEL (reference sequence). The junction had 6 bases not matched to a gene; V was cut back by 2 bases and J by 8 bases. The CDR3 DNA follows: TGTGCCAGCAGCCAAAGACAGGGGGCAGGATATTCACCCCTCCACTTT. Amino acid sequence: CASSQRQGAGYSPLHF.

This rearrangement joins TRBV20-1 to TRBJ1-2; D gene ambiguous. V lost 7 bases to trimming and J lost 2 bases, with 11 bases between them. This CDR3 has 12 amino acids. The germline V gene has CDR1 DFQATT and CDR2 SNEGSKA (reference sequence). CDR3 in amino acids: CSVHLGNYGYTF. In DNA form, the CDR3 reads TGCAGTGTTCACTTGGGCAACTATGGCTACACCTTC.

This sequence joins TRBV27 and TRBJ2-2, with TRBD2 as a possible D gene (5 bases). V dropped 2 bases and J dropped 4 bases, with 14 bases sitting between them. Looked up from germline, CDR1 is MNHEY and CDR2 is SMNVEV (reference sequence). This CDR3 comprises 16 residues. The chain's CDR3 is CASSLPPQAGTGELFF. CDR3 coding DNA: TGTGCCAGCAGTTTACCCCCCCAGGCGGGCACCGGGGAGCTGTTTTTT.

This clonotype was found many times. V and J are TRBV10-3 and TRBJ1-1, with 9 bases matching TRBD1. With 4 bases clipped from V and 1 base from J, the junction kept 4 bases outside the gene matches. The germline CDR1 and CDR2 sequences are ENHRY and SYGVKD. There are 15 residues in the CDR3. The CDR3 sequence is CAISVGTGRNTEAFF. The CDR3 nucleotides read TGTGCCATCAGTGTCGGGACAGGGAGGAACACTGAAGCTTTCTTT.

This chain joins TRBV13 and TRBJ1-1, with a weak D call TRBD1 (6 bases). The CDR3 is 15 residues long. Germline loops: CDR1 PRHDT, CDR2 FYEKMQ (reference sequence). V shed 5 bases and J shed 5 bases, with 18 bases lying between them. The CDR3 DNA sequence: TGTGCCAGCAGCCCCTCTGGAGGGGGTAGGACTGAAGCTTTCTTT. Residues: CASSPSGGGRTEAFF.

This clonotype was observed at least ten times. This chain connects TRBV6-1 to TRBJ2-7; D might be TRBD1 or TRBD2, each matching 5 bases. V gave up 7 bases and J gave up 0 bases, with 13 bases separating them. Germline loops: CDR1 MNHNS, CDR2 SASEGT. The CDR3 is 14 amino acids. The CDR3 region is CASTSGTGSYEQYF. The CDR3, as DNA: TGTGCCAGCACCTCCGGGACGGGCTCCTACGAGCAGTACTTC.

The chain carries TRBV7-2 and TRBJ2-2; 8 bases map to TRBD1. The germline CDR1 and CDR2 sequences are SGHTA and FQGNSA. The CDR3 contains 16 residues. Unmatched junction bases numbered 8, after V lost 4 bases and J lost 4 bases. CDR3 amino acids: CASSSRTGWATGELFF. CDR3 DNA sequence: TGTGCCAGCAGCTCCCGGACAGGGTGGGCCACCGGGGAGCTGTTTTTT.

Ten or more counts support this clonotype. The V call is TRBV12-3 or TRBV12-4, the J call TRBJ1-1; tentatively, D is TRBD1 (5 bases). V was cut by 5 bases and J by 7 bases, with 14 bases left in between. The CDR3 has 13 amino acids. The CDR3 DNA reads TGTGCCAGCAGTCCACGCGGGGCGTGTGAAGCTTTCTTT. Residues: CASSPRGACEAFF.

V is TRBV20-1 and J is TRBJ2-2; the match to TRBD2 covers 11 bases. With 1 base clipped from V and 0 bases from J, the junction kept 10 bases outside the gene matches. Per germline, CDR1 DFQATT and CDR2 SNEGSKA (reference sequence). The CDR3 loop spans 19 amino acids. The CDR3, as DNA: TGCAGTGCTAGAGTGGCTCTAGCGGGAGGAGGGGCGAACACCGGGGAGCTGTTTTTT. Its protein is CSARVALAGGGANTGELFF.

The chain couples TRBV19 to TRBJ2-7, with 12 bases that match TRBD1. CDR3 size: 18 residues. The V gene's germline CDR1 is LNHDA and CDR2 SQIVND (reference sequence). The J segment lost 3 bases and the V segment lost 3 bases, leaving 12 bases of the junction unmatched. CDR3 sequence: CASSISRDRGLQFYEQYF. Here the CDR3 DNA reads TGTGCCAGTAGTATTTCGAGGGACAGGGGGCTTCAATTCTACGAGCAGTACTTC. Filled out from reference TRBV19 and TRBJ2-7, the complete variable domain reads DGGITQSPKYLFRKEGQNVTLSCEQNLNHDAMYWYRQDPGQGLRLIYYSQIVNDFQKGDIAEGYSVSREKKESFPLTVTSAQKNPTAFYLCASSISRDRGLQFYEQYFGPGTRLTVT.